The 10 T cell receptor beta chains listed next were all sequenced from one sample in a study of T cells in localized non-small cell lung cancer. The data were produced by immunoSEQ multiplex PCR, yet TCRdb's version contains in-frame clones alone and is incomplete. The sample records about 130,000 clones, roughly nine tenths being singletons. Sequencing used peripheral blood, obtained before any cancer treatment. The source of these receptors is a female donor at least 60 years old with stage I lung adenocarcinoma.

The chain links TRBV2 to TRBJ1-4; D is perhaps TRBD1 (6 bases). The V gene lost 1 base and the J gene lost 4 bases, with 16 bases spanning the gap. Germline V CDR1 and CDR2: SNHLY, FYNNEI. The CDR3 is made up of 17 amino acids. The CDR3 is CASSEDREKGLNEKLFF. The CDR3 DNA follows: TGTGCCAGCAGTGAAGACAGGGAGAAGGGGCTTAATGAAAAACTGTTTTTT.

V is TRBV6-5 and J is TRBJ2-7, with 12 bases lining up with TRBD2. The V gene's germline CDR1 is MNHEY and CDR2 SVGAGI. Trimming removed 6 bases from V and 3 bases from J; junction bases left unmatched: 3. This CDR3 is 14 amino acids long. The CDR3 DNA reads TGTGCCAGCAGCCCGGGACTAGCGGGCTACGAGCAGTACTTC. Amino acid sequence: CASSPGLAGYEQYF.

The V call is TRBV28, the J call TRBJ1-4, with no clear D. V lost 5 bases and J lost 7, with 14 bases in between. Germline values: CDR1 MDHEN, CDR2 SYDVKM. This CDR3 has 14 residues. This CDR3 is CASSVGVAGEKLFF. CDR3 nucleotides: TGTGCCAGCAGTGTCGGGGTGGCAGGTGAAAAACTGTTTTTT.

V usage is TRBV21-1 and J usage is TRBJ2-7; TRBD1, the table's D call, lacks a check against the DNA. TRBV21-1 is designated a pseudogene. There are 17 residues in the CDR3. The CDR3 DNA reads TGTGCCAGCAGCAAAAACCTGGACAGTACCAACTCCTACGAGCAGTACTTC. Residues: CASSKNLDSTNSYEQYF.

This clone has only one observation. This sequence joins TRBV28 and TRBJ2-3, with 10 bases identical to TRBD2. In germline, CDR1 is MDHEN, CDR2 SYDVKM. CDR3 length: 14 amino acids. Trimming at V came to 10 bases and at J to 4 bases, leaving 8 bases not matched to a gene. The CDR3 is CAIPSGRGADTQYF. In DNA form, the CDR3 reads TGTGCCATTCCTAGCGGGAGAGGGGCAGATACGCAGTATTTT.

The CDR3 here is CASSAYNYEQYF. The CDR3 nucleotides are TGCGCCAGCAGCGCTTATAACTACGAGCAGTACTTC. This rearrangement joins TRBV5-1 to TRBJ2-7; D gene uncertain. This CDR3 contains 12 residues. Trimming removed 4 bases at V and 3 bases at J, with 8 bases between. Germline CDR1 and CDR2: SGHRS and YFSETQ.

The rearrangement uses TRBV30 and TRBJ2-7; 7 nucleotides agree with TRBD2. V gave up 1 base and J gave up 2 bases; unmatched junction bases: 5. Germline CDR1 and CDR2: GTSNPN and SVGIG (reference sequence). The CDR3 consists of 14 residues. CDR3 region: CAWSGLLAAYEQYF. In DNA, the CDR3 is TGTGCCTGGAGTGGCTTGCTAGCGGCCTACGAGCAGTACTTC. The full variable domain, its missing parts supplied by reference TRBV30 and TRBJ2-7, is SQTIHQWPATLVQPVGSPLSLECTVEGTSNPNLYWYRQAAGRGLQLLFYSVGIGQISSEVPQNLSASRPQDRQFILSSKKLLLSDSGFYLCAWSGLLAAYEQYFGPGTRLTVT.

The gene calls are TRBV6-6 and TRBJ2-7; perhaps D is TRBD1 or TRBD2 (5 bases each). V dropped 7 bases and J dropped 4 bases, with 20 bases sitting between them. CDR3 length: 15 residues. Germline values: CDR1 MNHNY, CDR2 SVGAGI (reference sequence). The CDR3 protein is CASTSPGLVGYEQYF. DNA of the CDR3: TGTGCCAGCACCTCCCCGGGGCTAGTGGGGTACGAGCAGTACTTC.

The chain is built from TRBV4-1 and TRBJ2-7; 7 nucleotides align to TRBD1. Germline trimming cut 4 bases from V and 3 bases from J; bases unmatched to any gene: 12. Per germline, CDR1 MGHRA and CDR2 YSYEKL. This CDR3 contains 16 residues. The CDR3: CASSPLRETGIYEQYF. The CDR3, as DNA: TGCGCCAGCAGCCCCCTAAGGGAGACAGGGATCTACGAGCAGTACTTC.

V usage is TRBV28 and J usage is TRBJ1-5, with TRBD1 identical over 8 bases. J gave up 2 bases and V 7 bases, and 10 bases lay outside the gene matches. CDR3 length: 16 amino acids. In germline, CDR1 is MDHEN, CDR2 SYDVKM. The CDR3 DNA reads as TGTGCCAGCACCCCTGGGGGACAGGTGGGCAATCAGCCCCAGCATTTT. Translation gives CASTPGGQVGNQPQHF.